This T cell receptor (beta chain) appears in the sequencing data of a study of blood T cell repertoires in COVID-19. Background on the study: Samples taken during acute and convalescent COVID-19 were collected in the United States, Italy and Spain. T cells, B-cell-depleted T cells, or PBMCs provided the cDNA or gDNA that served as material.

This clone was seen once. Per the authors' pipeline: Nucleated cell counts were estimated from reference gene primer amplification. Clones were read by immunoSEQ multiplex PCR, and TCRdb kept only the in-frame ones, dropping some. The D gene and trimming were derived from the DNA, and the V and J assignments and clone size from that table. The data contain 120,000 to 150,000 clones, roughly four fifths of them singletons. The receptor comes from a human donor with acute or convalescent COVID-19. The donor label of this sample is uncertain. Source material: peripheral blood.

CDR3 sequence: CASSLGTSTDTQYF. The CDR3 DNA reads TGCGCCAGCAGCCTCGGGACTAGCACAGATACGCAGTATTTT. V and J are TRBV5-1 and TRBJ2-3, with D perhaps matching TRBD2 (6 bases). V was trimmed by 4 bases and J by 0 bases, leaving 9 bases between them. Germline V gene data show CDR1 as SGHRS and CDR2 as YFSETQ. The CDR3 has 14 amino acids.